This T cell receptor (beta chain) derives from a study of cytomegalovirus exposure and HLA in healthy donors. Points from the study as a whole: The authors enumerated 150 to 200 TCR beta chains as linked to cytomegalovirus. Later analysis suggested most CMV-associated TCR beta chains were HLA-restricted. When analyzed later, a missense DCLRE1C variant was found to be linked to TCR beta V- and J-gene trimming.

Primers for the PCR totalled 60 Vbeta and 13 Jbeta. TCRdb keeps only in-frame clones here, not all; method: immunoSEQ multiplex PCR. The data contain 150,000 to 200,000 clones, almost 80% of them seen just once; the ten biggest clones take up around 1.3%. A word on this clone: The antigen remains undetermined.

Germline V lookup: CDR1 SGHTA, CDR2 FQGNSA. The CDR3 loop spans 16 amino acids. Germline trimming cut 1 base from V and 3 bases from J; bases unmatched to any gene: 4. The sample was PBMCs. The receptor comes from a woman aged 50 to 60 in good health and CMV-seronegative. The V and J genes are TRBV7-2 and TRBJ2-7; 12 bases are a match to TRBD2. CDR3 nucleotides: TGTGCCAGCAGCTTAGAAAAACTAGCGGGAGGCTACGAGCAGTACTTC. Its translation: CASSLEKLAGGYEQYF.